This is a list of T cell receptor beta chains from one sample in a study of CD8+ T cells in alopecia areata. TCRdb's table, derived via immunoSEQ multiplex PCR, lists solely in-frame clones and lacks some. The sample carries around 180,000 clones, about 65% recorded once. Sequenced here: CD4+ T cells sorted from blood, sampled between weeks 49 and 50, from a patient treated with tofacitinib. Source of these receptors: a human donor with alopecia areata. Each CDR3 is given with its conserved first and last residue. D genes are given only for firm matches. Some rows mark clone size as missing; the rest say once, few, many or name a class of expanded clone.

cdr3_nt cdr3_aa clone_size d_call v_call cdr3_length j_call
TGTGCCGGAGGGACAGGCGGCAACTATGGCTACACCTTC CAGGTGGNYGYTF - TRBD1 TRBV6-6 13 TRBJ1-2
TGTGCCAGCAGCCCGGTCAGGGGCTACGAGCAGTACTTC CASSPVRGYEQYF - - TRBV11-2 13 TRBJ2-7
TGCGCCAGCAGCCAAACGGGACAGGGTCTGACTGAAGCTTTCTTT CASSQTGQGLTEAFF - TRBD1 TRBV4-3 15 TRBJ1-1
TGTGCCAGCAGCCAAGTGCCGAGGAGTGGGGAGCTGTTTTTT CASSQVPRSGELFF once - TRBV14 14 TRBJ2-2
TGTGCCAGCAGCTTTGCTAGCGGGGCCGCGGAGACCCAGTACTTC CASSFASGAAETQYF few TRBD2 TRBV5-4 15 TRBJ2-5
TGTGCCAGCAGCCATACAAGAGCGGGACAGCGAGAGACCCAGTACTTC CASSHTRAGQRETQYF - - TRBV7-2 16 TRBJ2-5
TGTGCCTGGTCCCTACTGACAGGGATGAACACTGAAGCTTTCTTT CAWSLLTGMNTEAFF - TRBD1 TRBV30 15 TRBJ1-1
TGTGCCAGCAGTGAAGAGGGGAAGGGCACAGATACGCAGTATTTT CASSEEGKGTDTQYF few - TRBV6-1 15 TRBJ2-3
TGCAGCGTTGGGGGAATGGAGGAAAAACTGTTTTTT CSVGGMEEKLFF - - TRBV29-1 12 TRBJ1-4
TGTGCCAGCAGCTTAGCACAGGGAGGTTGGGAGACCCAGTACTTC CASSLAQGGWETQYF - - TRBV7-2 15 TRBJ2-5
TGCAGTGCTAGAGTGGGTGAAGCTTTCTTT CSARVGEAFF - - TRBV20-1 10 TRBJ1-1
TGCAGCGTTGTCCATTTCGGGTTCAACACTGAAGCTTTCTTT CSVVHFGFNTEAFF - - TRBV29-1 14 TRBJ1-1
TGTGCCAGCAGTTTGCAACCTCGGGGAGATCAGCCCCAGCATTTT CASSLQPRGDQPQHF - - TRBV27 15 TRBJ1-5
TGCAGCGTTGGGAAGGGGTCAGGTCAGCCCCAGCATTTT CSVGKGSGQPQHF few - TRBV29-1 13 TRBJ1-5
TGTGCCAGTAGGGAAGACAGGCTTCAAAATGAAAAACTGTTTTTT CASREDRLQNEKLFF - - TRBV19 15 TRBJ1-4